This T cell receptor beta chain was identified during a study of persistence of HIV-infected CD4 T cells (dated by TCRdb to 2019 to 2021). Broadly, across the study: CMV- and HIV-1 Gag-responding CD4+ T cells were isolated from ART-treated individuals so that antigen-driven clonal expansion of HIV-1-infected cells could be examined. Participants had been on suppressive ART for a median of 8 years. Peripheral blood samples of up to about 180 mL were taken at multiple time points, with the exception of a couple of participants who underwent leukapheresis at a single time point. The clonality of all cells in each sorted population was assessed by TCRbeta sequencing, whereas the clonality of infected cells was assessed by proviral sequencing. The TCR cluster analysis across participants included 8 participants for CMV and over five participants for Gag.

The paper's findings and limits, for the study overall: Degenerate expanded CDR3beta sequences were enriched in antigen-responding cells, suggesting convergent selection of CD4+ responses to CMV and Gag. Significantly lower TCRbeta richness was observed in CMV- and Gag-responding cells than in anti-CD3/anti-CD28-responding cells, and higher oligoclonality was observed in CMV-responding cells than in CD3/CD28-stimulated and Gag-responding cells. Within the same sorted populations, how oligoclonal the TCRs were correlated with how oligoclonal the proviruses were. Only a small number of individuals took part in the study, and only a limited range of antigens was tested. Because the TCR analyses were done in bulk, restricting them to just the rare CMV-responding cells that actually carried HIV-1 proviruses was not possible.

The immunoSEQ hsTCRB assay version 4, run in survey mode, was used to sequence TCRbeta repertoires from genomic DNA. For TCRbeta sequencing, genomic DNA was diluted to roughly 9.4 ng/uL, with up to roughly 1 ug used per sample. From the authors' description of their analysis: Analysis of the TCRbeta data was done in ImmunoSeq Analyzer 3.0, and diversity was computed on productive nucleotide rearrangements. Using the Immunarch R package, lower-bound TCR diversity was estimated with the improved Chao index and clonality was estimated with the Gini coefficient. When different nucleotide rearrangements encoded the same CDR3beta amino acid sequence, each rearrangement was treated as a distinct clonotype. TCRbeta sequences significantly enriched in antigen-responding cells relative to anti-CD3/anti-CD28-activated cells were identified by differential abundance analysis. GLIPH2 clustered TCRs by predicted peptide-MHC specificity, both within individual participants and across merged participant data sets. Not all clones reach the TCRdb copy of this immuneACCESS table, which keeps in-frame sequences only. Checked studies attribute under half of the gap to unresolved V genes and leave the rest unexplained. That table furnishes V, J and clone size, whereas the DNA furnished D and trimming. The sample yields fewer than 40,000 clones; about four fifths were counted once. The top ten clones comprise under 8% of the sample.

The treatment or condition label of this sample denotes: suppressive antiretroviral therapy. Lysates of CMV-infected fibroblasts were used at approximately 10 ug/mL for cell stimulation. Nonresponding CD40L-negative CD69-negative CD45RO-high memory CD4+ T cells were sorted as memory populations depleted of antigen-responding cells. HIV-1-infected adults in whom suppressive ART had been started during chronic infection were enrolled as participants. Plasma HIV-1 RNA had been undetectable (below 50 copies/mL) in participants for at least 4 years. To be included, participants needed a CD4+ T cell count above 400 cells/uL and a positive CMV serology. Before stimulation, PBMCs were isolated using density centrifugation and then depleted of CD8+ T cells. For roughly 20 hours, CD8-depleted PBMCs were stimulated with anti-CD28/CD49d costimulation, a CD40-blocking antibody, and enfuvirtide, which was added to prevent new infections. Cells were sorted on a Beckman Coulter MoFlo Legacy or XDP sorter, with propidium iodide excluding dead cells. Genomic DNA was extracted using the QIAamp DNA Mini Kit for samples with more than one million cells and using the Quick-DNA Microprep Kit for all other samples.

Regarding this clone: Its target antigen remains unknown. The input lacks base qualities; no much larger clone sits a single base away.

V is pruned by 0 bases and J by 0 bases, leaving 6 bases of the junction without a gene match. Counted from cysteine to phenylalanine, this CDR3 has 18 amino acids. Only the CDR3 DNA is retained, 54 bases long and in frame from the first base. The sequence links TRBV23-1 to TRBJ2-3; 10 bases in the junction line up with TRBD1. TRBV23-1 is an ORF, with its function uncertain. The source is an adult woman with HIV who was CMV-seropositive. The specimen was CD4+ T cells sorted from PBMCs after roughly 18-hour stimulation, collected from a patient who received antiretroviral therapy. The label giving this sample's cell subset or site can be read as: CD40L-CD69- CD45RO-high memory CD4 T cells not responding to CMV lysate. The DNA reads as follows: TGCGCCAGCAGTCAATCCCAACCGGGACAGGGGAGCACAGATACGCAGTATTTT. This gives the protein CASSQSQPGQGSTDTQYF.